The 22 T cell receptor beta chains below all came from one sample that was sequenced in a study of identical twins. TCRdb called the 5' RACE reads again in MiXCR, with one record for every CDR3 protein. The sample includes more than 600,000 distinct CDR3 sequences, 15% to 20% seen only once; the top ten take roughly 14%. In addition, the sample was reused for a study of T cells expressing NK-cell markers.

The sample was PBMCs. These receptors all stem from a woman under 30 in good health.

This clonotype was found a few times. The rearrangement uses TRBV12-3 or TRBV12-4 and TRBJ2-3, with D hard to call. With 3 bases removed from V and 0 bases from J, the gap between germline ends came to 16 bases. This CDR3 comprises 17 residues. The DNA of the CDR3 is TGTGCCAGCAGTTTTGGAGATTGGGAAACTAGCACAGATACGCAGTATTTT. It yields the protein CASSFGDWETSTDTQYF.

The chain is built from TRBV27 and TRBJ2-1; 10 nucleotides line up with TRBD2. After removal of 6 bases from V and 7 bases from J, the junction contained 12 bases not matched to a gene. CDR1 and CDR2 from the germline V gene are MNHEY and SMNVEV (reference sequence). The CDR3 totals 16 residues. This CDR3 reads CASRRAGGPVWNEQFF. The CDR3 DNA follows: TGTGCCAGCAGAAGAGCGGGAGGGCCTGTGTGGAATGAGCAGTTCTTC.

This clonotype showed up just a few times. This rearrangement joins TRBV6-1 to TRBJ2-1; D gene ambiguous. Germline CDR1 reads MNHNS; CDR2 reads SASEGT. The V gene lost 6 bases and the J gene lost 2 bases, with 14 bases spanning the gap. This CDR3 comprises 15 residues. CDR3 region: CASSQHVGPYNEQFF. In DNA, the CDR3 is TGTGCCAGCAGCCAACACGTTGGCCCCTACAATGAGCAGTTCTTC.

This clonotype was picked up a small number of times. The CDR3 DNA reads TGTGCCATCAGTGACGTTACGGCCCAATCCTACAATGAGCAGTTCTTC. It specifies CAISDVTAQSYNEQFF. This chain connects TRBV10-3 to TRBJ2-1, with D uncertain. The CDR3 contains 16 residues. CDR1 is ENHRY, CDR2 SYGVKD, per germline. V was pared by 3 bases and J by 1 base, with 13 bases between.

Only a few counts were recorded for this clonotype. The chain employs TRBV5-6 and TRBJ2-7, with D perhaps matching TRBD1 (6 bases). The CDR3 covers 13 residues. V shed 1 base and J shed 3 bases, with 8 bases lying between them. Germline CDR1 reads SGHDT; CDR2 reads YYEEEE. CDR3 protein: CASSLMDSYEQYF. CDR3 coding DNA: TGTGCCAGCAGCTTGATGGACAGCTACGAGCAGTACTTC.

The chain recombines TRBV6-2 or TRBV6-3 with TRBJ2-7; 8 bases are a match to TRBD2. V shed 4 bases and J 2 bases; nucleotides not matched to a gene: 10. The germline CDR1 and CDR2 sequences are MNHEY and SVGEGT. The CDR3 loop spans 16 amino acids. The CDR3 protein is CASSFPAGGAPYEQYF. The CDR3 bases are TGTGCCAGCAGTTTCCCTGCGGGGGGCGCCCCCTACGAGCAGTACTTC.

This clonotype has a handful of counts. The chain employs TRBV5-6 and TRBJ2-3, with 7 bases fitting TRBD2. Germline CDR1 and CDR2: SGHDT and YYEEEE. V was pared by 0 bases and J by 9 bases, with 10 bases of the junction left unmatched. The CDR3 covers 15 residues. The CDR3 region has the DNA TGTGCCAGCAGCTTGGTGGGAGGGCCAGAAAGAACGCAGTATTTT. This gives the protein CASSLVGGPERTQYF.

This clonotype has a handful of counts. The DNA of the CDR3 is TGTGCCAGCAGTCTGACAGGGGCCCCGGTCTGGGGCTACACCTTC. Translated, it gives CASSLTGAPVWGYTF. V is TRBV12-3 or TRBV12-4 and J is TRBJ1-2; 8 bases are shared with TRBD1. This CDR3 contains 15 residues. The V segment lost 5 bases and the J segment 8 bases; nucleotides outside the gene matches: 13.

This clonotype was counted a few times. The chain combines TRBV7-2 with TRBJ1-2; the D gene is possibly TRBD1 (5 bases). CDR3 length: 13 residues. Trimming cost V 5 bases and J 7 bases, with 14 bases left between them. In germline, CDR1 is SGHTA, CDR2 FQGNSA. CDR3 loop: CASSHRQGPGYTF. CDR3 bases: TGTGCCAGCAGCCACCGGCAGGGCCCTGGCTACACCTTC.

This clonotype appeared a few times. The chain is built from TRBV20-1 and TRBJ2-3; TRBD2 is a possible D gene (6 bases). The CDR3 is 16 residues long. Germline values: CDR1 DFQATT, CDR2 SNEGSKA (reference sequence). Trimming shortened V by 6 bases and J by 7 bases, and 26 bases separated the two germline ends. The CDR3 spells CSAHNPGGDPQHTQYF. The CDR3 bases are TGCAGTGCACACAACCCGGGCGGGGACCCACAGCATACGCAGTATTTT.

V is TRBV9 and J is TRBJ2-1; 12 bases match TRBD2. Per germline, CDR1 SGDLS and CDR2 YYNGEE. V was clipped by 3 bases and J by 6 bases; unmatched bases: 16. The CDR3 has 19 amino acids. The CDR3 loop reads CASSEWTSGMGGIPNEQFF. Here the CDR3 DNA reads TGTGCCAGCAGCGAGTGGACTAGCGGGATGGGGGGGATCCCCAATGAGCAGTTCTTC.

At least ten counts were recorded for this clonotype. The V call is TRBV5-1, the J call TRBJ2-5; 7 bases align to TRBD1. V lost 4 bases, J lost 2 bases, and 5 bases stayed unmatched. Looked up from germline, CDR1 is SGHRS and CDR2 is YFSETQ. CDR3 length: 14 residues. The CDR3 DNA follows: TGCGCCAGCAGCCCGGGACAGCCTCAAGAGACCCAGTACTTC. It is translated as CASSPGQPQETQYF. The full variable domain, rest sourced from reference TRBV5-1 and TRBJ2-5, is KAGVTQTPRYLIKTRGQQVTLSCSPISGHRSVSWYQQTPGQGLQFLFEYFSETQRNKGNFPGRFSGRQFSNSRSEMNVSTLELGDSALYLCASSPGQPQETQYFGPGTRLLVL.

This clonotype was counted a few times. This sequence joins TRBV7-2 and TRBJ1-1; the D is unclear. This CDR3 is 15 amino acids long. Germline lookup yields CDR1 SGHTA and CDR2 FQGNSA. Trimming pared 5 bases from V and 0 bases from J, leaving 13 bases between. The CDR3 DNA is TGTGCCAGCAGCCTACTCAGTGGCATGAACACTGAAGCTTTCTTT. The encoded protein is CASSLLSGMNTEAFF.

This clonotype turned up a few times. The chain recombines TRBV12-3 or TRBV12-4 with TRBJ2-1; 8 nucleotides align to TRBD1. This CDR3 region has 15 residues. Losses at the gene ends were 7 bases for V and 6 bases for J; bases not matched to a gene: 11. The DNA for the CDR3 is TGTGCCAGCACTTTCACAGGGGGTGAGGGCAATGAGCAGTTCTTC. As protein: CASTFTGGEGNEQFF.

This clonotype was observed a handful of times. The chain has TRBV7-8 and TRBJ2-6; a weak D match, TRBD1 (6 bases). Trimming took 5 bases from V and 3 from J, leaving 11 bases between them. CDR1 and CDR2 (germline): SGHVS, FQNEAQ. The CDR3 sequence is 15 residues long. CDR3 amino acids: CASSGRGIGANVLTF. The CDR3, as DNA: TGTGCCAGCAGCGGCAGGGGAATTGGGGCCAACGTCCTGACTTTC.

This clonotype occurred a few times. The V call is TRBV6-1, the J call TRBJ2-5; D unresolved. CDR1 and CDR2 (germline): MNHNS, SASEGT. The CDR3 is 13 residues long. Trimming took off 11 bases at V and 5 bases at J, with 18 bases between the two ends. CDR3 bases: TGTGCCGCCAAAGATCGAGTTTGGGAGACCCAGTACTTC. Protein: CAAKDRVWETQYF.

This clonotype was seen a few times. This sequence joins TRBV6-2 or TRBV6-3 and TRBJ2-7; D possibly matches TRBD1 or TRBD2 (5 bases each). The germline V gene has CDR1 MNHEY and CDR2 SVGEGT. CDR3 length: 16 residues. Trimming removed 2 bases from V and 6 bases from J, with 20 bases in between. CDR3 amino acids: CASSYAEGLLIREQYF. The CDR3 nucleotides read TGTGCCAGCAGTTACGCCGAGGGGCTCCTCATACGCGAGCAGTACTTC.

This clonotype was observed a handful of times. This chain uses TRBV5-6 with TRBJ2-1, with TRBD1 matching 9 bases. CDR1 is SGHDT and CDR2 is YYEEEE in the germline V gene. CDR3 size: 15 residues. J lost 4 bases, V lost 2 bases, and 4 bases had no gene match. The CDR3 DNA reads TGTGCCAGCAGCTTCCGAGACAGGGGGTACAATGAGCAGTTCTTC. Amino acid sequence: CASSFRDRGYNEQFF. Variable domain in full (rest from reference TRBV5-6 and TRBJ2-1): DAGVTQSPTHLIKTRGQQVTLRCSPKSGHDTVSWYQQALGQGPQFIFQYYEEEERQRGNFPDRFSGHQFPNYSSELNVNALLLGDSALYLCASSFRDRGYNEQFFGPGTRLTVL.

The V call is TRBV5-1, the J call TRBJ1-4; D is unclear. The V end was cut by 5 bases, the J end by 6 bases, with 11 bases between. Germline-derived CDR1 and CDR2 are SGHRS and YFSETQ. The CDR3 covers 13 residues. The DNA of the CDR3 is TGCGCCAGCAGAGGAGGGAGGGATGAAAAACTGTTTTTT. Translated, it gives CASRGGRDEKLFF.

This clonotype has a count of ten or more. The chain couples TRBV7-9 to TRBJ1-4; 8 bases align to TRBD1. This CDR3 spans 14 amino acids. In germline, CDR1 is SEHNR, CDR2 FQNEAQ (reference sequence). Trimming took 5 bases from V and 5 from J; bases not matched to a gene: 4. CDR3 DNA sequence: TGTGCCAGCAGCACAGACAGGGGCAATGAAAAACTGTTTTTT. Encoded protein: CASSTDRGNEKLFF.

The chain has TRBV15 and TRBJ2-3, with D hard to call. The CDR3 is 14 amino acids. CDR1 and CDR2 from the germline V gene are LNHNV and YYDKDF (reference sequence). Trimming removed 9 bases at V and 2 bases at J, with 15 bases between. This CDR3 is CATGRRQDTDTQYF. Written as DNA, the CDR3 is TGTGCCACGGGCAGGCGGCAGGACACAGATACGCAGTATTTT.

The V call is TRBV4-2, the J call TRBJ2-7; 7 bases align to TRBD2. V lost 6 bases, J lost 7 bases, and 12 bases stayed unmatched. Germline V CDR1 and CDR2: LGHNA, YNFKEQ. The CDR3 covers 14 residues. The CDR3 region has the DNA TGTGCCAGCAGTCCGGACTTCACAGCGGGGGAGCAGTACTTC. As protein: CASSPDFTAGEQYF.